These 15 T cell receptor beta chains were all obtained from the same sample, sequenced in a study of blood T cell repertoires in COVID-19. Here immunoSEQ multiplex PCR was the method, and the copy in TCRdb shows in-frame clones only, minus some. The sample carries some 300,000 clones, about 87% recorded once. Sequencing was done on a sample of peripheral blood. The receptors here all came from a young woman who had recovered from COVID-19.

This sequence joins TRBV18 and TRBJ1-6; D gene uncertain. The CDR3 runs to 15 residues. Germline assignment: CDR1 KGHSH and CDR2 LQKENI. The germline V and J ends were trimmed by 2 bases and 10 bases, with 15 bases remaining between them. In nucleotides, the CDR3 is TGTGCCAGCTCACCAGGGCAGGCCGGTGGGTCACCCCTCCACTTT. This codes for CASSPGQAGGSPLHF.

This chain links TRBV27 with TRBJ1-2, with TRBD1 identical over 9 bases. J was trimmed by 4 bases and V by 6 bases; bases with no gene match: 15. Germline lookup yields CDR1 MNHEY and CDR2 SMNVEV (reference sequence). The CDR3 totals 17 residues. This CDR3 reads CASSRRGGQGSSYGYTF. The CDR3 DNA is TGTGCCAGCAGCCGTAGGGGGGGACAGGGTTCGAGCTATGGCTACACCTTC.

The rearrangement joins TRBV21-1 to TRBJ1-5; the table's D gene call, TRBD1, was not cross checked with the DNA. TRBV21-1 is marked as a pseudogene. CDR3 length: 17 amino acids. The CDR3 DNA is TGTGCCAGCAGTAAACTTGACAGAATTTATAGCAATCAGCCCCAGCATTTT. Protein sequence: CASSKLDRIYSNQPQHF.

The chain joins TRBV28 to TRBJ2-2; 7 nucleotides align to TRBD1. V was pared by 4 bases and J by 2 bases, with 7 bases of the junction left unmatched. The germline V gene encodes CDR1 MDHEN and CDR2 SYDVKM. This CDR3 region has 16 residues. CDR3 region: CASSWPRQGNTGELFF. DNA of the CDR3: TGTGCCAGCAGTTGGCCCAGACAGGGCAACACCGGGGAGCTGTTTTTT.

This clone has only one observation. The rearrangement uses TRBV27 and TRBJ1-1, with 9 bases aligning to TRBD1. Losses at the gene ends were 5 bases for V and 0 bases for J; bases not matched to a gene: 10. Germline V gives CDR1 MNHEY, CDR2 SMNVEV (reference sequence). The length of the CDR3 is 17 residues. The CDR3 reads CASSPGGTGRMNTEAFF. In DNA, the CDR3 is TGTGCCAGCAGTCCGGGGGGGACAGGGAGAATGAACACTGAAGCTTTCTTT.

This rearrangement joins TRBV4-3 to TRBJ2-2; weak D call: TRBD2 (5 bases). The CDR3 is 16 residues long. Trimming removed 3 bases from V and 2 bases from J, with 13 bases in between. Germline assignment: CDR1 LGHNA and CDR2 YSLEER. Here the CDR3 reads CASSHPGEINTGELFF. DNA for the CDR3: TGCGCCAGCAGCCACCCCGGGGAGATTAACACCGGGGAGCTGTTTTTT.

The table lists this clone with a count of one. This rearrangement joins TRBV4-1 to TRBJ2-1; D uncertain. Trimming cost V 4 bases and J 6 bases, with 7 bases left between them. Germline CDR1 is MGHRA and CDR2 is YSYEKL. The CDR3 is made up of 12 amino acids. The CDR3 nucleotides are TGCGCCAGCAGCCCGCACAGCAATGAGCAGTTCTTC. This translates into CASSPHSNEQFF.

This chain connects TRBV21-1 to TRBJ1-1; the D segment call TRBD1 is taken from the table without a DNA check. TRBV21-1 is classified as a pseudogene. The length of the CDR3 is 14 residues. DNA for the CDR3: TGTGCCAGCAGCGGCGACAAGTCCGAAACTGAAGCTTTCTTT. Amino acids: CASSGDKSETEAFF.

The V and J genes are TRBV5-6 and TRBJ1-1; perhaps TRBD1 as D (5 bases). Trimming shortened V by 4 bases and J by 7 bases, and 14 bases separated the two germline ends. This CDR3 has 13 residues. The V gene's germline CDR1 is SGHDT and CDR2 YYEEEE. The CDR3 here is CASSAGTPGEAFF. The CDR3 region has the DNA TGTGCCAGCAGCGCTGGGACTCCTGGTGAAGCTTTCTTT.

V and J are TRBV5-8 and TRBJ1-5; D remains ambiguous. The length of the CDR3 is 14 residues. V was trimmed by 2 bases and J by 2 bases, leaving 8 bases between them. CDR1 and CDR2 from the germline V gene are SGHTS and YDEGEE. The CDR3 loop reads CASSFETGNQPQHF. CDR3 DNA: TGTGCCAGCAGCTTCGAAACAGGCAATCAGCCCCAGCATTTT. Full variable domain (remainder filled in from reference TRBV5-8 and TRBJ1-5): EAGVTQSPTHLIKTRGQQATLRCSPISGHTSVYWYQQALGLGLQFLLWYDEGEERNRGNFPPRFSGRQFPNYSSELNVNALELEDSALYLCASSFETGNQPQHFGDGTRLSIL.

V is TRBV28 and J is TRBJ1-4; perhaps TRBD1 as D (5 bases). Germline CDR1 and CDR2: MDHEN and SYDVKM. V shed 2 bases and J shed 5 bases, with 15 bases lying between them. The CDR3 contains 16 residues. The CDR3 coding sequence is TGTGCCAGCAGTTTAAGGTTCGCAGGGATGAATGAAAAACTGTTTTTT. Residues: CASSLRFAGMNEKLFF.

The V gene is TRBV2, the J gene TRBJ1-2; 9 bases are a match to TRBD1. V gave up 7 bases and J gave up 6 bases; unmatched junction bases: 9. The germline CDR1 and CDR2 sequences are SNHLY and FYNNEI. The CDR3 spans 14 residues. The CDR3 coding sequence is TGTGCCAGCAACACGGACAGGGGTGTACATGGCTACACCTTC. This codes for CASNTDRGVHGYTF. Full variable domain (remainder filled in from reference TRBV2 and TRBJ1-2): EPEVTQTPSHQVTQMGQEVILRCVPISNHLYFYWYRQILGQKVEFLVSFYNNEISEKSEIFDDQFSVERPDGSNFTLKIRSTKLEDSAMYFCASNTDRGVHGYTFGSGTRLTVV.

This chain connects TRBV28 to TRBJ1-4; TRBD1 might be the D (6 bases). Trimming cost V 5 bases and J 4 bases, with 11 bases left between them. This CDR3 has 14 residues. Germline CDR1 reads MDHEN; CDR2 reads SYDVKM. In DNA form, the CDR3 reads TGTGCCAGCAGTCCCGGACAGTTTAATGAAAAACTGTTTTTT. Translating gives CASSPGQFNEKLFF.

The CDR3, as DNA: TGTGCCAGCGGGGGGGGGCAGTGGACTGAAGCTTTCTTT. It encodes CASGGGQWTEAFF. The chain joins TRBV3-1 (or the pseudogene TRBV3-2) to TRBJ1-1, with a tentative D call TRBD1 (6 bases). Germline-derived CDR1 and CDR2 are LGHDT and YNNKEL (reference sequence). This CDR3 has 13 amino acids. V dropped 8 bases and J dropped 5 bases, with 15 bases sitting between them.

CDR3 in DNA: TGCGCCAGCAGCTTGGTTGATGGGGAGGATGGCTACACCTTC. It specifies CASSLVDGEDGYTF. The gene calls are TRBV5-1 and TRBJ1-2; no clear D. CDR1 and CDR2 from the germline V gene are SGHRS and YFSETQ. The CDR3 consists of 14 residues. The germline V and J ends were trimmed by 0 bases and 6 bases, with 12 bases remaining between them.